The T cell receptor beta chain under discussion was sequenced for a study of blood T cell repertoires in COVID-19. Study-wide background: Acute and convalescent COVID-19 samples came from the United States, Italy and Spain. T cells, B-cell-depleted T cells, or PBMCs provided the cDNA or gDNA that served as material.

Original methodology: Amplification with reference gene primers provided the estimates of nucleated cell counts. The data were produced by immunoSEQ multiplex PCR, yet TCRdb's version contains in-frame clones alone and is incomplete. V, J and clone size are those of that table, while D and trimming were read from the DNA. There are just over 650,000 clones in the sample; more than 80% occur only once, and approximately 0.25% lies in the top ten. The sample holds one count of this clone. V shed 7 bases, J shed 0 bases, and the junction held 8 bases outside the gene matches. The CDR3 totals 15 residues. CDR1 is MNHEY and CDR2 is SVGAGI in the germline V gene.

The V and J genes are TRBV6-5 and TRBJ1-1, with TRBD1 matching 7 bases. This TCR was sampled from a woman younger than 30 with acute or convalescent COVID-19. Sequenced material: peripheral blood. The CDR3: CASINRGIMNTEAFF. CDR3 coding DNA: TGTGCCAGCATTAACAGGGGAATCATGAACACTGAAGCTTTCTTT.